A selection of T cell receptor beta chains follows, all from one sample in a study of cytomegalovirus exposure and HLA in healthy donors. Repertoires were generated with immunoSEQ multiplex PCR, while TCRdb's copy carries only in-frame clones and drops some. The table lists 90,000 to 100,000 clones, about 75% of them singletons. Sequenced sample: PBMCs. These receptors were collected from a man aged 40-49 years in good health and CMV-seropositive. Each CDR3 is given with its conserved first and last residue. D genes are given only for firm matches. Not all rows give a size; the values are once, few, many and, for expanded clones, a class.

>few|TRBJ1-1|TRBV14|NA
CASIKKGGEAFF
TGTGCCAGCATCAAAAAAGGGGGTGAAGCTTTCTTT
>NA|TRBJ1-6|TRBV5-1|NA
CASSFWEGGSPLHF
TGCGCCAGCAGTTTTTGGGAGGGGGGCTCACCCCTCCACTTT
>NA|TRBJ2-7|TRBV10-3|NA
CAISEGDYEQYF
TGTGCCATCAGTGAAGGAGACTACGAGCAGTACTTC
>once|TRBJ1-1|TRBV5-1|TRBD1
CASSLGRQGGTEAFF
TGCGCCAGCAGCTTGGGAAGACAGGGTGGGACTGAAGCTTTCTTT
>NA|TRBJ1-2|TRBV7-2|TRBD1
CASSTSGGSLYGYTF
TGTGCCAGCAGCACCTCAGGGGGCTCCCTCTATGGCTACACCTTC
>NA|TRBJ2-5|TRBV11-2|NA
CASSLAGETQYF
TGTGCCAGCAGCTTAGCCGGGGAGACCCAGTACTTC
>once|TRBJ2-5|TRBV27|NA
CASSQRLQETQYF
TGTGCCAGCAGTCAACGACTCCAAGAGACCCAGTACTTC
>NA|TRBJ1-1|TRBV29-1|NA
CSVTPTGRGTEAFF
TGCAGCGTTACCCCTACAGGGAGGGGGACTGAAGCTTTCTTT
>few|TRBJ2-3|TRBV20-1|NA
CSASAGTQYF
TGCAGTGCTAGCGCGGGTACGCAGTATTTT
>NA|TRBJ2-1|TRBV7-3|TRBD2
CASSFTRGSEQFF
TGTGCCAGCAGCTTCACGCGGGGGAGTGAGCAGTTCTTC
>NA|TRBJ2-3|TRBV20-1|NA
CSAETADTQYF
TGCAGTGCTGAAACCGCGGATACGCAGTATTTT
>once|TRBJ1-4|TRBV19|NA
CASSRTAANEKLFF
TGTGCCAGTAGTAGGACAGCCGCTAATGAAAAACTGTTTTTT
>NA|TRBJ1-3|TRBV6-1|NA
CASSGSKGGSGNTIYF
TGTGCCAGCAGTGGAAGCAAAGGGGGTTCCGGAAACACCATATATTTT
>NA|TRBJ1-1|TRBV5-8|NA
CASSRRTGGTEAFF
TGTGCCAGCAGTCGTCGGACCGGAGGCACTGAAGCTTTCTTT
>NA|TRBJ2-7|TRBV6-5|NA
CASSYFDEQYF
TGTGCCAGCAGTTACTTCGACGAGCAGTACTTC
>few|TRBJ2-2|TRBV7-2|NA
CASSLLISSGELFF
TGTGCCAGCAGCTTACTCATCAGTTCCGGGGAGCTGTTTTTT
>NA|TRBJ1-2|TRBV28|TRBD1
CASSETGGPYGYTF
TGTGCCAGCAGTGAGACAGGGGGGCCCTATGGCTACACCTTC
>NA|TRBJ2-5|TRBV5-1|TRBD2
CASSVGGLPQETQYF
TGCGCCAGCAGCGTGGGGGGACTACCCCAAGAGACCCAGTACTTC
>NA|TRBJ2-1|TRBV7-3|NA
CASSPGTVIGNEQFF
TGTGCCAGCAGCCCAGGGACTGTCATAGGCAATGAGCAGTTCTTC
>few|TRBJ2-1|TRBV4-2|NA
CASSLGGAKNEQFF
TGTGCCAGCAGCTTAGGGGGGGCCAAGAATGAGCAGTTCTTC
>NA|TRBJ1-2|TRBV7-2|NA
CASSPGTTYGYTF
TGTGCCAGCAGTCCCGGGACAACTTATGGCTACACCTTC
>NA|TRBJ1-6|TRBV6-1|NA
CASRQGFTYNSPLHF
TGTGCCAGCAGACAGGGATTCACCTATAATTCACCCCTCCACTTT
>NA|TRBJ1-5|TRBV12-5|NA
CASGLGAGNQPQHF
TGTGCTAGTGGTTTGGGTGCAGGCAATCAGCCCCAGCATTTT
>NA|TRBJ2-2|TRBV4-1|NA
CASSHTGEPGELFF
TGCGCCAGCAGCCACACGGGGGAGCCCGGGGAGCTGTTTTTT
>NA|TRBJ2-7|TRBV28|NA
CASRTAASSYEQYF
TGTGCCAGCAGAACGGCAGCGAGCTCCTACGAGCAGTACTTC
>NA|TRBJ2-1|TRBV10-3|TRBD2
CAISVKREYEQFF
TGTGCCATCAGTGTTAAGCGGGAGTATGAGCAGTTCTTC
>few|TRBJ1-2|TRBV25-1|NA
CASSRLGEGGYTF
TGTGCCAGCAGTAGACTTGGTGAAGGAGGCTACACCTTC
>NA|TRBJ1-6|TRBV4-1|NA
CASSQDGGPRANSPLHF
TGCGCCAGCAGCCAAGACGGTGGGCCGAGAGCTAATTCACCCCTCCACTTT
>NA|TRBJ2-3|TRBV7-9|NA
CSSSCRDTKITDTQYF
TGTTCAAGCAGCTGCCGGGATACGAAAATCACAGATACGCAGTATTTT
>NA|TRBJ2-3|TRBV27|TRBD2
CASSKRGGTDTQYF
TGTGCCAGCAGTAAGCGGGGGGGAACAGATACGCAGTATTTT
>NA|TRBJ2-7|TRBV2|NA
CASSYEGEQYF
TGTGCCAGCAGCTATGAGGGCGAGCAGTACTTC
>NA|TRBJ1-4|TRBV4-3|NA
CASSQRGGGDATNEKLFF
TGCGCCAGCAGCCAGCGGGGGGGCGGAGATGCAACTAATGAAAAACTGTTTTTT
>NA|TRBJ2-2|TRBV27|TRBD2
CASSFGRPGELFF
TGTGCCAGCAGTTTCGGGAGGCCCGGGGAGCTGTTTTTT
>NA|TRBJ2-3|TRBV7-2|NA
CASSLVAGYTDTQYF
TGTGCCAGCAGCTTAGTGGCGGGGTACACAGATACGCAGTATTTT
>NA|TRBJ2-5|TRBV2|NA
CASSVSGSQETQYF
TGTGCCAGCAGTGTTTCGGGGAGCCAAGAGACCCAGTACTTC
>NA|TRBJ2-1|TRBV29-1|NA
CSVDSSPNEQFF
TGCAGCGTTGATAGTTCCCCCAATGAGCAGTTCTTC
>once|TRBJ2-7|TRBV29-1|TRBD2
CSVALAGGYEQYF
TGCAGCGTTGCACTAGCGGGAGGATATGAGCAGTACTTC
>NA|TRBJ2-7|TRBV6-1|NA
CASSEFGVYYEQYF
TGTGCCAGCAGTGAATTTGGTGTCTACTACGAGCAGTACTTC
>NA|TRBJ2-1|TRBV29-1|TRBD2
CSVGTSGRNEQFF
TGCAGCGTTGGGACTAGCGGGAGGAATGAGCAGTTCTTC
>few|TRBJ2-5|TRBV27|NA
CASSPPRETQYF
TGTGCCAGCAGTCCCCCCCGAGAGACCCAGTACTTC
>many|TRBJ2-1|TRBV4-1|NA
CASSQEIGYNEQFF
TGCGCCAGCAGCCAAGAAATCGGGTACAATGAGCAGTTCTTC
>NA|TRBJ1-1|TRBV10-1|TRBD1
CATSTGWDTEAFF
TGCGCCACTTCGACAGGGTGGGACACTGAAGCTTTCTTT
>NA|TRBJ1-5|TRBV19|NA
CASTMDRYGGPQHF
TGTGCCAGTACCATGGACCGGTACGGGGGACCCCAGCATTTT
>NA|TRBJ1-1|TRBV5-1|NA
CASSLLGANTEAFF
TGCGCCAGCAGCTTGTTAGGGGCGAACACTGAAGCTTTCTTT
>NA|TRBJ2-7|TRBV7-2|NA
CASSSLAASYEQYF
TGTGCCAGCAGCTCCTTAGCGGCCTCCTACGAGCAGTACTTC
>NA|TRBJ2-3|TRBV2|TRBD2
CASRNSGSDTQYF
TGTGCCAGCAGGAACAGCGGGAGTGATACGCAGTATTTT
>few|TRBJ2-7|TRBV27|TRBD2
CASSRWGGLEQYF
TGTGCCAGCAGCCGCTGGGGGGGTCTGGAGCAGTACTTC
>NA|TRBJ1-2|TRBV19|NA
CASSFFPRQEDGYTF
TGTGCCAGTAGTTTTTTTCCCCGACAGGAGGATGGCTACACCTTC
>NA|TRBJ2-5|TRBV23-1|TRBD1
CASSQSGTGGGETQYF
TGCGCCAGCAGTCAATCCGGGACAGGGGGCGGGGAGACCCAGTACTTC
>NA|TRBJ2-5|TRBV29-1|TRBD1
CSVDTGGETQYF
TGCAGCGTTGATACAGGGGGAGAGACCCAGTACTTC
>NA|TRBJ2-1|TRBV15|TRBD1
CATSRDPGGYNEQFF
TGTGCCACCAGCAGAGATCCAGGGGGATACAATGAGCAGTTCTTC
>NA|TRBJ1-3|TRBV6-1|TRBD1
CASSDPGTGGSGNTIYF
TGTGCCAGCAGTGACCCAGGGACAGGGGGCTCTGGAAACACCATATATTTT
>once|TRBJ1-2|TRBV27|TRBD1
CASSSGTVGLDGYTF
TGTGCCAGCAGTTCAGGGACAGTCGGCCTCGATGGCTACACCTTC